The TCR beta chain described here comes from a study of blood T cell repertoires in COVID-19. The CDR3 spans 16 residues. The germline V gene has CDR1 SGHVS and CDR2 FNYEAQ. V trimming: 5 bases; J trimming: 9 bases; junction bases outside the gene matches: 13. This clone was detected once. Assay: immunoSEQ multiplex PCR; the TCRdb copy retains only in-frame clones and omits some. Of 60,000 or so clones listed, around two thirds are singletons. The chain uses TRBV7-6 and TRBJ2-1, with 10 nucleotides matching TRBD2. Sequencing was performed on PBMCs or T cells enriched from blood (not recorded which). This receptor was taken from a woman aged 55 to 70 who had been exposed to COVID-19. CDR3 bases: TGTGCCAGCAGCCCGAGCAGGGAGGGACTAGCGACTGAGCAGTTCTTC. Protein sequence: CASSPSREGLATEQFF.